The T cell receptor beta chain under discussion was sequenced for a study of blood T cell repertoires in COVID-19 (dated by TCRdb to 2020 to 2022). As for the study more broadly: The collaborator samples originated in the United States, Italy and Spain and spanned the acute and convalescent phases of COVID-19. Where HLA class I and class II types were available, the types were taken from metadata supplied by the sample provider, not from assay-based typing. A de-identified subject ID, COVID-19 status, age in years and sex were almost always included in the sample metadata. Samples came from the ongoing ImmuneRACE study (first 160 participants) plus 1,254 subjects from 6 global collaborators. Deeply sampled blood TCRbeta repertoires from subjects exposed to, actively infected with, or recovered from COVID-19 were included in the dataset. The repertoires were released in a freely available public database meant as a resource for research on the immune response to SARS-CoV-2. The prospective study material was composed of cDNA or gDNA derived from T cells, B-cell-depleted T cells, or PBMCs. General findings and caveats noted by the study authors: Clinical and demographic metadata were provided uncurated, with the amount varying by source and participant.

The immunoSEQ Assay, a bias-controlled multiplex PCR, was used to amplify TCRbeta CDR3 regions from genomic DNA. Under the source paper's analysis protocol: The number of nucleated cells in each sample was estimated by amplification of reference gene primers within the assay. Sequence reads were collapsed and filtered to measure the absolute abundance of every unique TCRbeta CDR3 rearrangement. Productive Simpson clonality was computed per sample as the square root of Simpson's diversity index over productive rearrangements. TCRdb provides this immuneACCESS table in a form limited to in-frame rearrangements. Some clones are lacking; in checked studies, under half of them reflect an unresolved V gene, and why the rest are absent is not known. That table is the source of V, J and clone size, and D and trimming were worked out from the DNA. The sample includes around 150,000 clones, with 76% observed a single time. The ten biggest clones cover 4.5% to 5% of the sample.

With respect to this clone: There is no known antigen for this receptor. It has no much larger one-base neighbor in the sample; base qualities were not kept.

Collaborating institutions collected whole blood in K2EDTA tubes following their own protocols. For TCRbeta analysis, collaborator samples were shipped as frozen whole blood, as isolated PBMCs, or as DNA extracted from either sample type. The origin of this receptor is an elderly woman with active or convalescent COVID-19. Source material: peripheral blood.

The CDR3 reads CASSQGRSVVVAFF. The DNA sequence follows: TGTGCCAGCAGCCAAGGGAGAAGCGTCGTGGTAGCTTTCTTT. The chain links TRBV3-1 (or the pseudogene TRBV3-2) with TRBJ1-1; the D gene remains uncertain. The CDR3, cysteine through phenylalanine, is 14 amino acids long. Solely the CDR3 DNA is kept, with 42 bases framed from the first base. At the junction V is shortened by 1 base and J by 10 bases, with 16 bases in between. CDR1 is given as LGHDT and CDR2 as YNNKEL, both from the germline V gene (reference sequence).